A single sample is the source of the 13 T cell receptor beta chains below, sequenced in a study of blood T cell repertoires in COVID-19. Some clones are missing from TCRdb's copy, which holds only in-frame ones; the method was immunoSEQ multiplex PCR. Here the sample spans 150,000 to 200,000 clones, roughly four fifths being singletons. Sequencing input: peripheral blood. The receptors come from a human donor with acute or convalescent COVID-19. The donor label of this sample is uncertain.

The V and J genes are TRBV10-3 and TRBJ2-6; D might be TRBD2 (6 bases). Between the trimmed V and J ends, which lost 6 bases and 4 bases, there was a span of 19 bases. The CDR3 is 17 residues long. Germline values: CDR1 ENHRY, CDR2 SYGVKD. This chain's CDR3 is CAIRRGPGERGANVLTF. For the CDR3, the DNA is TGTGCCATCAGGCGGGGACCGGGAGAAAGGGGGGCCAACGTCCTGACTTTC.

The chain employs TRBV29-1 and TRBJ2-7; 7 positions match TRBD1. Per germline, CDR1 SQVTM and CDR2 ANQGSEA. After removal of 7 bases from V and 0 bases from J, the junction contained 3 bases not matched to a gene. This CDR3 has 12 amino acids. The chain's CDR3 is CSATGNSYEQYF. In nucleotides, the CDR3 is TGCAGCGCGACAGGGAACTCCTACGAGCAGTACTTC.

This chain uses TRBV2 with TRBJ2-1, with D tentatively TRBD2 (6 bases). V was trimmed by 4 bases and J by 9 bases, leaving 22 bases between them. Germline values: CDR1 SNHLY, CDR2 FYNNEI. The CDR3 covers 16 residues. Here the CDR3 reads CASSVLRSGVGVEQFF. CDR3 DNA: TGTGCCAGCAGTGTTCTTAGGTCGGGAGTCGGAGTTGAGCAGTTCTTC.

The chain employs TRBV3-1 (or the pseudogene TRBV3-2) and TRBJ2-7; a possible D gene is TRBD2 (6 bases). Trimming removed 7 bases from V and 0 bases from J, with 13 bases in between. The CDR3 runs to 14 residues. Per germline, CDR1 LGHDT and CDR2 YNNKEL (reference sequence). The CDR3 spells CASTGTSSSYEQYF. The CDR3, as DNA: TGTGCCAGCACCGGGACTTCTAGCTCCTACGAGCAGTACTTC.

This chain links TRBV27 with TRBJ2-5; weak D call: TRBD1 (5 bases). This CDR3 region has 16 residues. Germline V gene data show CDR1 as MNHEY and CDR2 as SMNVEV (reference sequence). The V gene lost 4 bases and the J gene lost 0 bases, with 15 bases spanning the gap. The CDR3 spells CASSSDPKGYQETQYF. The CDR3 DNA reads as TGTGCCAGCAGTTCAGACCCGAAGGGGTACCAAGAGACCCAGTACTTC.

The V call is TRBV19, the J call TRBJ1-5; TRBD1 aligns across 8 bases. CDR1 is LNHDA, CDR2 SQIVND, per germline (reference sequence). Trimming cost V 4 bases and J 4 bases; bases outside gene matches: 6. The CDR3 runs to 15 residues. The CDR3 here is CASSRDQGANQPQHF. The DNA of the CDR3 is TGTGCCAGTAGTAGAGATCAGGGGGCGAATCAGCCCCAGCATTTT.

A single count supports this clone. The chain recombines TRBV28 with TRBJ2-7; weak D call: TRBD2 (5 bases). Trimming removed 6 bases at V and 4 bases at J, with 22 bases between. CDR3 size: 16 residues. Germline CDR1 MDHEN, CDR2 SYDVKM. CDR3 bases: TGTGCCAGCAGCCCGACCCGACTACCCTTGAGGTACGAGCAGTACTTC. The encoded protein is CASSPTRLPLRYEQYF.

This rearrangement joins TRBV19 to TRBJ1-1; D may be TRBD1 (5 bases). The CDR3 is 14 residues long. V was pared by 8 bases and J by 0 bases, with 13 bases between. Germline CDR1 LNHDA, CDR2 SQIVND (reference sequence). For the CDR3, the DNA is TGTGCCAGTTTGTCGGGGGAGGTGAACACTGAAGCTTTCTTT. Encoded protein: CASLSGEVNTEAFF.

This clone has a handful of counts. J is TRBJ1-4 and V is TRBV6-5; TRBD1 might be the D (6 bases). This CDR3 region has 15 residues. V was pared by 8 bases and J by 7 bases, with 20 bases between. CDR1 MNHEY and CDR2 SVGAGI come from the germline V gene. The CDR3 loop is CASDALQGTGEKLFF. In nucleotides, the CDR3 is TGTGCCAGCGATGCCTTACAGGGTACGGGTGAAAAACTGTTTTTT.

This clone turned up a few times. The chain joins TRBV2 to TRBJ2-5; 7 bases align to TRBD2. CDR1 and CDR2 (germline): SNHLY, FYNNEI. V trimming: 6 bases; J trimming: 7 bases; junction bases outside the gene matches: 11. The length of the CDR3 is 14 residues. The CDR3 sequence is CASRAGLGRGTQYF. CDR3 coding DNA: TGTGCCAGCAGAGCGGGACTCGGGAGAGGGACCCAGTACTTC.

The V call is TRBV30, the J call TRBJ2-7, with D uncertain. The germline CDR1 and CDR2 sequences are GTSNPN and SVGIG (reference sequence). Trimming shortened V by 3 bases and J by 5 bases, and 11 bases separated the two germline ends. CDR3 size: 12 residues. The CDR3 region has the DNA TGTGCCTGGAGCCAGGTTTTCCACGAGCAGTACTTC. This encodes CAWSQVFHEQYF.

Here the CDR3 reads CAIAESVYSYEQYF. For the CDR3, the DNA is TGTGCTATCGCAGAGAGCGTATACTCCTACGAGCAGTACTTC. The chain recombines TRBV10-3 with TRBJ2-7; unclear D gene. Looked up from germline, CDR1 is ENHRY and CDR2 is SYGVKD. The CDR3 has 14 amino acids.

V gene TRBV18 combines with J gene TRBJ2-1, with TRBD1 as a possible D gene (8 bases). CDR3 length: 16 residues. Germline lookup yields CDR1 KGHSH and CDR2 LQKENI. Trimming stripped 3 bases from V and 7 bases from J, with 19 bases between. CDR3 amino acids: CASSPLGTGGGNEQFF. Here the CDR3 DNA reads TGTGCCAGCTCACCCCTCGGAACAGGGGGAGGGAATGAGCAGTTCTTC. The whole variable domain, remainder taken from reference TRBV18 and TRBJ2-1, is NAGVMQNPRHLVRRRGQEARLRCSPMKGHSHVYWYRQLPEEGLKFMVYLQKENIIDESGMPKERFSAEFPKEGPSILRIQQVVRGDSAAYFCASSPLGTGGGNEQFFGPGTRLTVL.